This record covers a single T cell receptor beta chain. Its antigen is not known. The entry originates in a study of CD8 T cells in Susac syndrome. Study-level findings and limits: A relatively small number of individuals underwent TCR sequencing and HLA analysis.

Random hexamers were used to reverse transcribe the RNA input (0.5 to 1 ug). Amplification of TCR beta CDR3 by immunoSEQ multiplex PCR spanned 54 Vbeta and 13 Jbeta. TCRdb redid the calling of the immunoSEQ multiplex PCR reads with MiXCR, one entry per CDR3 protein. The top ten clones hold 0.2% of a sample with around 62,000 distinct CDR3 sequences, more than 90% of them seen once. Controls were healthy donors chosen to match patients in age and sex. Material: CD8+ T cells from PBMCs. The sequence came from a human donor in good health.

CDR3 DNA sequence: TGTGCCAGCGGAAAATATGCATACCAAGATCAGCCCCAGCATTTT. Amino acids: CASGKYAYQDQPQHF. The chain combines TRBV27 with TRBJ1-5; D is unclear. Germline-derived CDR1 and CDR2 are MNHEY and SMNVEV (reference sequence). CDR3 length: 15 amino acids. Trimming removed 8 bases from V and 5 bases from J, with 19 bases in between.